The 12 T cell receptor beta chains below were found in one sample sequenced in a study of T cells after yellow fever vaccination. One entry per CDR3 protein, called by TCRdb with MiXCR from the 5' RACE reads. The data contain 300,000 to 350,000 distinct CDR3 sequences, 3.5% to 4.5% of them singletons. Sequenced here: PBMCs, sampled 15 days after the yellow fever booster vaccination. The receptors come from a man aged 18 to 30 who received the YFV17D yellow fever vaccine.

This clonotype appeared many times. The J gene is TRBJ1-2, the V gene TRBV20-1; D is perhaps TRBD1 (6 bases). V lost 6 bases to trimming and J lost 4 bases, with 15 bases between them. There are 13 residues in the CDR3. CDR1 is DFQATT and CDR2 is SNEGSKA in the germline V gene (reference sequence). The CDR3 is CSADRGAGYGYTF. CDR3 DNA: TGCAGTGCCGATCGGGGGGCGGGCTATGGCTACACCTTC.

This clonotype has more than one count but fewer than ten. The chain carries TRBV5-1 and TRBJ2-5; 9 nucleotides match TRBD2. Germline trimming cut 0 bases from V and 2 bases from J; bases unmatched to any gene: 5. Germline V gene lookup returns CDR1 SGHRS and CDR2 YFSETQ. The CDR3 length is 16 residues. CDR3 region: CASSLEASGVQETQYF. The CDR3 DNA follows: TGCGCCAGCAGCTTGGAGGCTAGCGGGGTACAAGAGACCCAGTACTTC.

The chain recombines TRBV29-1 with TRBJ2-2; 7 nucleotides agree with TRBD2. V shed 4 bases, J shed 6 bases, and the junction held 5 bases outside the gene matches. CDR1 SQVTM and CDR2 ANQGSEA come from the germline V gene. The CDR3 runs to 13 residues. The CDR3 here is CSVVIREAGELFF. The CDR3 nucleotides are TGCAGCGTTGTGATCCGGGAGGCCGGGGAGCTGTTTTTT.

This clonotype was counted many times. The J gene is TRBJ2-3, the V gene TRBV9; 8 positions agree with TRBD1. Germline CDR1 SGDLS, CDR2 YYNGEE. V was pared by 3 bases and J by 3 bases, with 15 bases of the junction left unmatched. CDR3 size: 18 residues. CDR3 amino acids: CASSAGLLGRGQTDTQYF. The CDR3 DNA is TGTGCCAGCAGCGCAGGTCTCCTCGGCAGGGGGCAAACAGATACGCAGTATTTT. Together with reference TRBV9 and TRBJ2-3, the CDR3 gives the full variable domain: DSGVTQTPKHLITATGQRVTLRCSPRSGDLSVYWYQQSLDQGLQFLIQYYNGEERAKGNILERFSAQQFPDLHSELNLSSLELGDSALYFCASSAGLLGRGQTDTQYFGPGTRLTVL.

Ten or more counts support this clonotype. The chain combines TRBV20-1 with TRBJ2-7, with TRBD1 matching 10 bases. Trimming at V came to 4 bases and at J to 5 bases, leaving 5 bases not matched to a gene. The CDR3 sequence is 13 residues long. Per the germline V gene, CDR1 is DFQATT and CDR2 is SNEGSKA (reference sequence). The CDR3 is CSAIGTGDHEQYF. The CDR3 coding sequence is TGCAGTGCTATCGGGACAGGGGACCACGAGCAGTACTTC.

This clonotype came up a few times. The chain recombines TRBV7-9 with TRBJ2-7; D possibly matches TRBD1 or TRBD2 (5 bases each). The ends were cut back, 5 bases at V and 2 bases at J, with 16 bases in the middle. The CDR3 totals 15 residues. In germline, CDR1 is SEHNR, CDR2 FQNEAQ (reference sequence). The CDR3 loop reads CASSPGTLRTYEQYF. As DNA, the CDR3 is TGTGCCAGCAGCCCGGGGACCCTTCGAACCTACGAGCAGTACTTC.

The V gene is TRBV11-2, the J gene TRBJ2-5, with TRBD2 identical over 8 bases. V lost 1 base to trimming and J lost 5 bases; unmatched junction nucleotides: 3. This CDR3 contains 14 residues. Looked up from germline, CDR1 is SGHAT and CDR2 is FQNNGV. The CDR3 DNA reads TGTGCCAGCAGCTTAGTAGCGGGGATTGAGACCCAGTACTTC. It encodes CASSLVAGIETQYF.

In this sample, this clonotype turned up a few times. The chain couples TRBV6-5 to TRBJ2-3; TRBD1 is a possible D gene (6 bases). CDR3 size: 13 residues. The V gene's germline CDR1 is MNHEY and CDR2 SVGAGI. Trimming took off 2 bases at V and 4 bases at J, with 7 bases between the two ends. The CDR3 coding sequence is TGTGCCAGCAGTTACAAGGGGGCAGATACGCAGTATTTT. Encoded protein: CASSYKGADTQYF.

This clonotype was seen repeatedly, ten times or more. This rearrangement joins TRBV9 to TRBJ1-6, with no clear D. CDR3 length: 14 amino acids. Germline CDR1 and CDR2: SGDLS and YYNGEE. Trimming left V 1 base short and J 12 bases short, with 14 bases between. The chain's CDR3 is CASSVLGPFGPLHF. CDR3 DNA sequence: TGTGCCAGCAGCGTATTAGGCCCTTTCGGACCCCTCCACTTT.

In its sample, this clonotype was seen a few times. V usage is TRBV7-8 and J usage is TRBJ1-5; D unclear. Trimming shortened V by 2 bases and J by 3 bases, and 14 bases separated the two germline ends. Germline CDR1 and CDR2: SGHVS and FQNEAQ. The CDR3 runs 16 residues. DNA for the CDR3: TGTGCCAGCAGCTTACTGGTTACACGGGACAATCAGCCCCAGCATTTT. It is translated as CASSLLVTRDNQPQHF.

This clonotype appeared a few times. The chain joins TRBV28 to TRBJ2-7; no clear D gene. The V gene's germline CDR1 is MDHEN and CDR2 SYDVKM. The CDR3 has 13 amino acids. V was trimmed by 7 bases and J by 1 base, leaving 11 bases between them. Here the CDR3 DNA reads TGTGCCAGCAACCCCGGACGGTCCTACGAGCAGTACGTC. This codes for CASNPGRSYEQYV.

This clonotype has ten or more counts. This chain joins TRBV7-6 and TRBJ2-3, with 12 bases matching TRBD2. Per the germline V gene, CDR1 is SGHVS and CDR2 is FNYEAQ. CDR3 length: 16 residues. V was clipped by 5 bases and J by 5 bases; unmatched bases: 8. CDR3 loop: CASSGRTSGALDTQYF. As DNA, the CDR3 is TGTGCCAGCAGCGGCAGGACTAGCGGGGCCCTAGATACGCAGTATTTT.